The 21 T cell receptor beta chains in this list originate from one sample, sequenced in a study of response to subunit inactivated influenza vaccine. Each CDR3 protein is one row after TCRdb ran MiXCR on the RT-PCR reads. The table has some 550,000 distinct CDR3 sequences, roughly 25% seen once. The same data also went into a second study, on T cells expressing NK-cell markers. From that paper: UMIs accompanied the 5'RACE template switching by which TCR beta cDNA was made.

Sequenced material: CD4+ T cells sorted from PBMCs, taken roughly 13 days after vaccination. The origin of the receptors is a man aged 45-60 years who received an inactivated influenza vaccine.

This clonotype was found many times. The CDR3 nucleotides read TGTGCCAGCAGCTTAGGGGGCGGGATGAACACTGAAGCTTTCTTT. It specifies CASSLGGGMNTEAFF. The rearrangement uses TRBV7-2 and TRBJ1-1; TRBD1 is a possible D gene (5 bases). The CDR3 spans 15 residues. V dropped 1 base and J dropped 0 bases, with 9 bases sitting between them. The germline gives CDR1 SGHTA, CDR2 FQGNSA.

This chain links TRBV20-1 with TRBJ2-1; TRBD2 agrees at 7 bases. Per the germline V gene, CDR1 is DFQATT and CDR2 is SNEGSKA (reference sequence). V shed 3 bases, J shed 3 bases, and the junction held 5 bases outside the gene matches. This CDR3 has 14 residues. Here the CDR3 reads CSARGGNYYNEQFF. The CDR3 DNA is TGCAGTGCTAGGGGGGGGAATTACTACAATGAGCAGTTCTTC.

The chain couples TRBV11-2 to TRBJ2-3; 7 bases are shared with TRBD1. Germline V gives CDR1 SGHAT, CDR2 FQNNGV. J lost 4 bases, V lost 1 base, and 5 bases had no gene match. This CDR3 contains 15 residues. The CDR3 loop reads CASSLGSDRADTQYF. The CDR3, as DNA: TGTGCCAGCAGCTTAGGTAGTGACAGGGCAGATACGCAGTATTTT.

This clonotype appeared many times. The gene calls are TRBV6-1 and TRBJ2-7; 7 bases align to TRBD2. The junction had 7 bases not matched to a gene; V was cut back by 8 bases and J by 0 bases. CDR3 length: 14 amino acids. CDR1 is MNHNS and CDR2 is SASEGT in the germline V gene. CDR3 bases: TGTGCCAGCGGGGAGGGCAGGGTCTCCTACGAGCAGTACTTC. Translation: CASGEGRVSYEQYF.

This clonotype was seen more than once but under ten times. This rearrangement joins TRBV25-1 to TRBJ1-5; D may be TRBD1 (5 bases). The CDR3 spans 15 residues. Trimming removed 6 bases at V and 7 bases at J, with 19 bases between. Germline loops: CDR1 MGHDK, CDR2 SYGVNS. CDR3 in amino acids: CASRVFGREGQPQHF. CDR3 bases: TGTGCCAGCAGAGTATTTGGCAGGGAGGGGCAGCCCCAGCATTTT.

This clonotype was counted a few times. This chain connects TRBV2 to TRBJ2-3, with D possibly matching TRBD2 (5 bases). V was cut by 4 bases and J by 2 bases, with 25 bases left in between. This CDR3 has 19 amino acids. Germline V gene sequence: CDR1 SNHLY, CDR2 FYNNEI. The CDR3 bases are TGTGCCAGCAGTGGTATGAGTCAGCTAGCAAAGACTCTCACAGATACGCAGTATTTT. It codes for CASSGMSQLAKTLTDTQYF.

The CDR3 reads CASSQSLAGATGELFF. The CDR3 DNA sequence: TGTGCCAGCAGCCAGAGCCTAGCGGGAGCAACCGGGGAGCTGTTTTTT. The gene calls are TRBV7-2 and TRBJ2-2; TRBD2 agrees at 10 bases. The CDR3 runs to 16 residues. CDR1 and CDR2 from the germline V gene are SGHTA and FQGNSA. The trim removed 5 bases at V and 5 bases at J, leaving 8 bases unmatched.

V usage is TRBV6-1 and J usage is TRBJ1-1; D is unclear. CDR1 and CDR2 from the germline V gene are MNHNS and SASEGT. The CDR3 has 15 residues. Trimming cost V 5 bases and J 4 bases, with 17 bases left between them. The CDR3 protein is CASSPPGWVATEAFF. CDR3 nucleotides: TGTGCCAGCAGTCCCCCCGGGTGGGTAGCCACTGAAGCTTTCTTT.

This clonotype was counted between two and nine times. The chain combines TRBV5-1 with TRBJ1-4; D call uncertain. V lost 3 bases and J lost 7, with 13 bases in between. This CDR3 is built from 14 residues. Germline lookup yields CDR1 SGHRS and CDR2 YFSETQ. The CDR3 DNA follows: TGCGCCAGCAGCTACGGCCCTGGAGCTGAAAAACTGTTTTTT. Translating gives CASSYGPGAEKLFF.

This clonotype has just a few counts. J is TRBJ1-1 and V is TRBV4-3; no clear D. Trimming cost V 1 base and J 0 bases, with 6 bases left between them. The CDR3 totals 14 residues. From germline, CDR1 is LGHNA and CDR2 YSLEER. The CDR3 sequence: CASSQGNLNTEAFF. CDR3 bases: TGCGCCAGCAGCCAAGGAAATTTGAACACTGAAGCTTTCTTT.

The chain joins TRBV6-2 or TRBV6-3 to TRBJ2-4; possibly TRBD2 for D (6 bases). This CDR3 has 15 residues. Trimming pared 4 bases from V and 1 base from J, leaving 11 bases between. From germline, CDR1 is MNHEY and CDR2 SVGEGT. The CDR3 here is CASSWGLIAKNIQYF. DNA of the CDR3: TGTGCCAGCAGTTGGGGACTTATCGCCAAAAACATTCAGTACTTC.

The rearrangement links TRBV6-1 to TRBJ1-4; 7 positions match TRBD1. The CDR3 has 13 amino acids. Germline V gives CDR1 MNHNS, CDR2 SASEGT. V shed 6 bases and J 5 bases; nucleotides not matched to a gene: 3. The CDR3 DNA reads TGTGCCAGCAGGACAGGGCCCAATGAAAAACTGTTTTTT. Translation: CASRTGPNEKLFF.

The genes are TRBV6-5 and TRBJ2-1, with 14 positions matching TRBD2. CDR1 is MNHEY and CDR2 is SVGAGI in the germline V gene. The junction had 5 bases not matched to a gene; V was cut back by 2 bases and J by 5 bases. CDR3 length: 17 amino acids. This CDR3 reads CASSYIEGLAGDNEQFF. CDR3 coding DNA: TGTGCCAGCAGTTACATAGAGGGACTAGCGGGAGACAATGAGCAGTTCTTC.

The V and J genes are TRBV6-2 or TRBV6-3 and TRBJ1-5; the D gene is possibly TRBD1 (6 bases). CDR3 length: 16 amino acids. CDR1 and CDR2 (germline): MNHEY, SVGEGT. Trimming left V 2 bases short and J 0 bases short, with 11 bases between. The CDR3 DNA reads as TGTGCCAGCAGTTACGCCTGGACAGCTAGCAATCAGCCCCAGCATTTT. This encodes CASSYAWTASNQPQHF.

The rearrangement links TRBV6-2 or TRBV6-3 to TRBJ2-5; D not certain. The V end lost 2 bases, the J end lost 4 bases, and 8 bases lay between the germline ends. This CDR3 has 13 residues. In germline, CDR1 is MNHEY, CDR2 SVGEGT. CDR3 sequence (DNA): TGTGCCAGCAGTTACACAGCTAGAGAGACCCAGTACTTC. This codes for CASSYTARETQYF.

V and J are TRBV28 and TRBJ2-7, with 9 bases that match TRBD2. V gave up 3 bases and J gave up 2 bases; unmatched junction bases: 2. The CDR3 spans 14 residues. From germline, CDR1 is MDHEN and CDR2 SYDVKM. DNA for the CDR3: TGTGCCAGCAGTTTCCAGCGGGAGGCCTACGAGCAGTACTTC. This gives the protein CASSFQREAYEQYF.

V gene TRBV21-1 combines with J gene TRBJ1-2; the D segment call TRBD1 is taken from the table without a DNA check. TRBV21-1 is shown as a pseudogene. The length of the CDR3 is 15 residues. CDR3 loop: CAAPDLWGAVYGYTF. In nucleotides, the CDR3 is TGTGCCGCGCCGGATTTATGGGGAGCGGTCTATGGCTACACCTTC.

This clonotype was seen more than once but under ten times. The V call is TRBV4-3, the J call TRBJ1-4; D is unclear. Deletions cut 2 bases from V and 13 bases from J, with 14 bases between. CDR1 and CDR2 from the germline V gene are LGHNA and YSLEER. The CDR3 contains 13 residues. CDR3 coding DNA: TGCGCCAGCAGCCAACTTAGCGAGGGCTTACTGTTTTTT. The encoded protein is CASSQLSEGLLFF.

This clonotype was counted at least ten times. The J gene is TRBJ1-6, the V gene TRBV10-3; a possible D gene is TRBD1 (5 bases). Per the germline V gene, CDR1 is ENHRY and CDR2 is SYGVKD. CDR3 length: 13 amino acids. Trimming stripped 8 bases from V and 8 bases from J, with 13 bases between. CDR3 in amino acids: CAIRDGRDSPLHF. The CDR3 nucleotides read TGTGCCATCCGGGACGGTCGGGATTCACCCCTCCACTTT.

This clonotype was picked up a small number of times. The gene calls are TRBV20-1 and TRBJ2-1; 8 bases line up with TRBD1. This CDR3 is 16 amino acids long. With 0 bases clipped from V and 3 bases from J, the junction kept 7 bases outside the gene matches. Germline V gives CDR1 DFQATT, CDR2 SNEGSKA (reference sequence). The chain's CDR3 is CSAREYRTGLYNEQFF. CDR3 DNA sequence: TGCAGTGCTAGAGAGTATCGGACAGGGCTCTACAATGAGCAGTTCTTC.

The chain is built from TRBV11-2 and TRBJ2-2, with D unclear. There are 12 residues in the CDR3. Looked up from germline, CDR1 is SGHAT and CDR2 is FQNNGV. With 2 bases removed from V and 7 bases from J, the gap between germline ends came to 5 bases. The CDR3 region is CASSLLVGELFF. The CDR3 DNA sequence: TGTGCCAGCAGCTTATTAGTCGGGGAGCTGTTTTTT. The full variable domain, rest sourced from reference TRBV11-2 and TRBJ2-2, is EAGVAQSPRYKIIEKRQSVAFWCNPISGHATLYWYQQILGQGPKLLIQFQNNGVVDDSQLPKDRFSAERLKGVDSTLKIQPAKLEDSAVYLCASSLLVGELFFGEGSRLTVL.